One sample yielded the 15 T cell receptor beta chains listed below, sequenced in a study of cytomegalovirus exposure and HLA in healthy donors. The PCR used 60 Vbeta and 13 Jbeta primers. Method: immunoSEQ multiplex PCR; TCRdb's copy keeps in-frame clones and lacks some. The sample contains some 140,000 clones, 76% of which appear only once. The sample was PBMCs. Receptor source: a female donor in good health and CMV-seropositive.

This sequence joins TRBV7-3 and TRBJ2-2; 11 nucleotides align to TRBD2. V shed 7 bases and J 0 bases; nucleotides not matched to a gene: 4. Germline assignment: CDR1 SGHTA and CDR2 FQGTGA. The CDR3 totals 16 residues. CDR3 amino acids: CASTSSGGSNTGELFF. The CDR3 DNA reads TGTGCCAGCACTTCTAGCGGGGGGTCGAACACCGGGGAGCTGTTTTTT.

This chain connects TRBV5-4 to TRBJ2-2, with 11 bases matching TRBD2. This CDR3 contains 16 residues. Germline assignment: CDR1 SGHNT and CDR2 YYREEE (reference sequence). The J segment lost 5 bases and the V segment lost 4 bases, leaving 7 bases of the junction unmatched. The CDR3 sequence: CASSPSASGRTGELFF. DNA for the CDR3: TGTGCCAGCAGCCCGTCGGCTAGCGGGAGGACCGGGGAGCTGTTTTTT.

Written as DNA, the CDR3 is TGTGCCAGCAGACAAACAGGGAAAAGCACAGATACGCAGTATTTT. The encoded protein is CASRQTGKSTDTQYF. The chain employs TRBV6-5 and TRBJ2-3; the D gene is possibly TRBD1 (6 bases). The germline gives CDR1 MNHEY, CDR2 SVGAGI. CDR3 length: 15 amino acids. The ends were cut back, 6 bases at V and 0 bases at J, with 13 bases in the middle.

This chain connects TRBV19 to TRBJ2-1; 8 positions match TRBD2. The junction had 15 bases not matched to a gene; V was cut back by 6 bases and J by 8 bases. The CDR3 is made up of 16 amino acids. Germline lookup yields CDR1 LNHDA and CDR2 SQIVND (reference sequence). The CDR3: CASRYRGTRGFDEQFF. CDR3 nucleotide sequence: TGTGCCAGTAGATATAGGGGGACTAGAGGGTTCGATGAGCAGTTCTTC.

This chain connects TRBV28 to TRBJ1-5; D may be TRBD1 (6 bases). The CDR3 length is 16 residues. V lost 2 bases and J lost 4, with 15 bases in between. Germline V gene data show CDR1 as MDHEN and CDR2 as SYDVKM. CDR3 in amino acids: CASSLPGQLQNQPQHF. CDR3 sequence (DNA): TGTGCCAGCAGTTTACCCGGACAGCTTCAAAATCAGCCCCAGCATTTT.

This chain uses TRBV5-1 with TRBJ1-6; 7 bases are a match to TRBD1. The ends lost 4 bases at V and 5 bases at J; junction bases unmatched: 6. CDR3 length: 15 residues. The V gene's germline CDR1 is SGHRS and CDR2 YFSETQ. CDR3 in DNA: TGCGCCAGCAGCGAGGGGGCTTGGGATAATTCACCCCTCCACTTT. Protein product: CASSEGAWDNSPLHF.

V and J are TRBV7-2 and TRBJ1-1; no reliable D call. This CDR3 region has 16 residues. V lost 2 bases to trimming and J lost 0 bases, with 13 bases between them. Germline CDR1 SGHTA, CDR2 FQGNSA. In DNA, the CDR3 is TGTGCCAGCAGCTTATCTTCGGGAAACATGAACACTGAAGCTTTCTTT. Translated: CASSLSSGNMNTEAFF.

This clone occurred once. The gene calls are TRBV9 and TRBJ2-7; D perhaps matches TRBD2 (5 bases). The CDR3 sequence is 13 residues long. CDR1 is SGDLS, CDR2 YYNGEE, per germline. Between the trimmed V and J ends, which lost 3 bases and 8 bases, there was a span of 15 bases. The CDR3 region is CASSAHSGEKQYF. In DNA form, the CDR3 reads TGTGCCAGCAGCGCCCATTCCGGGGAGAAGCAGTACTTC.

The gene calls are TRBV5-1 and TRBJ2-1; TRBD1 is a possible D gene (5 bases). Germline V gene lookup returns CDR1 SGHRS and CDR2 YFSETQ. V lost 0 bases to trimming and J lost 0 bases, with 7 bases between them. The CDR3 is 15 residues long. DNA of the CDR3: TGCGCCAGCAGCTTGGATAGGGGCTCCTACAATGAGCAGTTCTTC. It is translated as CASSLDRGSYNEQFF.

The V call is TRBV5-1, the J call TRBJ2-6, with D tentatively TRBD1 (5 bases). CDR1 is SGHRS and CDR2 is YFSETQ in the germline V gene. The CDR3 sequence is 17 residues long. Trimming pared 0 bases from V and 0 bases from J, leaving 10 bases between. The CDR3 nucleotides are TGCGCCAGCAGCTTGGGTGACAGTTCCTCTGGGGCCAACGTCCTGACTTTC. Translating gives CASSLGDSSSGANVLTF.

The rearrangement joins TRBV7-9 to TRBJ2-3; D remains unclear. The germline CDR1 and CDR2 sequences are SEHNR and FQNEAQ (reference sequence). This CDR3 comprises 12 residues. V lost 7 bases and J lost 4, with 9 bases in between. The CDR3 reads CASTPPSDTQYF. As DNA, the CDR3 is TGTGCCAGCACCCCCCCCTCAGATACGCAGTATTTT.

This rearrangement joins TRBV6-5 to TRBJ2-2; tentative D call: TRBD1 (7 bases). The CDR3 runs 16 residues. V lost 0 bases to trimming and J lost 1 base, with 9 bases between them. Germline loops: CDR1 MNHEY, CDR2 SVGAGI. CDR3 sequence (DNA): TGTGCCAGCAGTTACTCTCAGGGGGGGAACACCGGGGAGCTGTTTTTT. Translating it yields CASSYSQGGNTGELFF.

The chain employs TRBV19 and TRBJ2-7, with 9 bases that match TRBD1. Trimming cost V 0 bases and J 2 bases; bases outside gene matches: 8. CDR1 and CDR2 from the germline V gene are LNHDA and SQIVND (reference sequence). CDR3 length equals 17 residues. The CDR3 here is CASSIDRRTGVPYEQYF. CDR3 DNA: TGTGCCAGTAGTATAGATCGGAGGACAGGGGTACCCTACGAGCAGTACTTC.

V gene TRBV2 combines with J gene TRBJ2-7, with 8 bases aligning to TRBD2. Looked up from germline, CDR1 is SNHLY and CDR2 is FYNNEI. The CDR3 extends over 15 amino acids. J was trimmed by 0 bases and V by 7 bases; bases with no gene match: 8. Here the CDR3 reads CASKRLASHSYEQYF. The CDR3 DNA follows: TGTGCCAGCAAGAGACTAGCGTCTCACTCCTACGAGCAGTACTTC.

The V gene is TRBV15, the J gene TRBJ1-1, with TRBD1 identical over 9 bases. Unmatched junction bases numbered 9, after V lost 5 bases and J lost 11 bases. This CDR3 spans 13 amino acids. The V gene's germline CDR1 is LNHNV and CDR2 YYDKDF (reference sequence). The chain's CDR3 is CATSANRGQGAFF. CDR3 nucleotides: TGTGCCACCAGCGCGAACAGGGGGCAAGGTGCTTTCTTT.